These T cell receptor beta chains were read from a single sample in a study of identical twins. Each CDR3 protein is one row after TCRdb ran MiXCR on the 5' RACE reads. The table lists under 400,000 distinct CDR3 sequences, 9% to 10% of them singletons. Material for sequencing was naive T cells sorted from blood. Source of these receptors: a woman between 50 and 59 years old in good health. CDR3s include the opening cysteine and the closing phenylalanine or tryptophan. D genes are given only for firm matches. Expanded clones are given a class, and other clones once, few, many or no size at all.

V	J	size	D	DNA	CDR3
TRBV5-1	TRBJ2-1	few	.	TGCGCCAGCTCTCTCCCGGTGATCCATGAGCAGTTCTTC	CASSLPVIHEQFF
TRBV5-6	TRBJ2-1	many	.	TGTGCCAGCAGCTTCTCCAGGGTCTACAATGAGCAGTTCTTC	CASSFSRVYNEQFF
TRBV7-9	TRBJ2-5	.	.	TGTGCCAGCAGGCTGACAGAAGAGACCCAGTACTTC	CASRLTEETQYF
TRBV28	TRBJ1-1	.	.	TGTGCCTGCCTGGGGGCAGGCTCCGGATTAAACACTGAAGCTTTCTTT	CACLGAGSGLNTEAFF
TRBV4-1	TRBJ2-5	.	.	TGCGCCAGCAGCCAAGAAAGGGAAGAGACCCAGTACTTC	CASSQEREETQYF
TRBV5-1	TRBJ2-1	few	TRBD2	TGCGCCAGCAGCTCTACGGGAGGCTACAATGAGCAGTTCTTC	CASSSTGGYNEQFF
TRBV4-1	TRBJ2-1	few	.	TGCGCCAGCAGCCAACTCGCGAGAACCTACAATGAGCAGTTCTTC	CASSQLARTYNEQFF
TRBV7-8	TRBJ2-1	many	.	TGTGCCAGCGGTGGGGTAGTCTCCTACAATGAGCAGTTCTTC	CASGGVVSYNEQFF
TRBV11-2	TRBJ1-2	few	.	TGTGCCAGCAGCCCCCGGGACGGAGGATTTACTAACTATGGCTACACCTTC	CASSPRDGGFTNYGYTF
TRBV6-4	TRBJ2-3	.	.	TGTGCCATCCTAAGGGCACTCGACACAGATACGCAGTATTTT	CAILRALDTDTQYF
TRBV6-5	TRBJ1-5	many	.	TGTGCCAGCAGTCGGACCCAGGGGCCCCAGCATTTT	CASSRTQGPQHF
TRBV2	TRBJ2-1	.	TRBD2	TGTCAAGCGGAAGGCCCGGGCGGGAGGAGGTTCTTC	CQAEGPGGRRFF
TRBV2	TRBJ2-1	many	.	TGTGCCAGCATGGGACTTCTCGGAAATGAGCAGTTCTTC	CASMGLLGNEQFF
TRBV13	TRBJ2-4	few	.	TGTGCCAGCAGCCTTGGCCCAGCCAAAAACATTCAGTACTTC	CASSLGPAKNIQYF
TRBV7-6	TRBJ2-1	few	TRBD2	TGTGCCAGCAGCTTAGTGAGGACTAGCGGGAGATCCTACAATGAGCAGTTCTTC	CASSLVRTSGRSYNEQFF
TRBV12-3/TRBV12-4	TRBJ2-1	many	TRBD2	TGTGCCAGCAGTTCCCGACTAGCGGAGACCTACAATGAGCAGTTCTTC	CASSSRLAETYNEQFF
TRBV4-1	TRBJ2-2	few	TRBD1	TGCGCCAGCGGGGCCGGGGGCAGGGGGCCCTCCGGGGAGCTGTTTTTT	CASGAGGRGPSGELFF
TRBV29-1	TRBJ2-5	few	TRBD2	TGCAGCACCAGCGGGAGGGCACTGCCCCCACAAGAGACCCAGTACTTC	CSTSGRALPPQETQYF
TRBV20-1	TRBJ2-5	few	TRBD1	TGCAGTGCTAGAGTTACAGGGGCGGGAGAGACCCAGTACTTC	CSARVTGAGETQYF
TRBV4-1	TRBJ2-7	few	TRBD1	TGCGCCAGCAGCCAAGATGAACAGGGGGGTATCTACGAGCAGTACTTC	CASSQDEQGGIYEQYF
TRBV27	TRBJ2-2	few	.	TGTGCCAGCAGTTTATCGATCTTTGCAGGGACGAGAATCGGGGAGCTGTTTTTT	CASSLSIFAGTRIGELFF
TRBV5-1	TRBJ1-1	.	.	TGCGCCAGCAGCTTGCGACAGTCCTCCCGCGAAGCTTTCTTT	CASSLRQSSREAFF
TRBV5-1	TRBJ2-2	few	TRBD1	TGCGCCAGCAGCAGTCCCGGGACAGGGATCGCGACCGGGGAGCTGTTTTTT	CASSSPGTGIATGELFF
TRBV6-5	TRBJ2-1	few	TRBD2	TGTGCCAGCAGTTACTCGAAAGGACTAGCGGCCATCAATGAGCAGTTCTTC	CASSYSKGLAAINEQFF